The present T cell receptor beta chain was sequenced within a study of shared clonotypes between healthy human individuals. Study summary: CD4 naive and memory got three plates each, CD8 naive two, CD8 memory one.

Clones were sequenced by immunoSEQ multiplex PCR, and TCRdb holds only the in-frame ones, with some missing. Of fewer than 3 million clones listed, around 93% were seen once; the top ten hold approximately 0.41%. As for this clone: What it binds is unknown.

Donors comprised healthy HIV-negative adults lacking recent acute infections or vaccinations. The study's findings and limits: Naive CD4 clonotypes overlapped across a handful of donors at about 5.2%.

Germline V gene data show CDR1 as SEHNR and CDR2 as FQNEAQ (reference sequence). V was pared by 4 bases and J by 9 bases, with 10 bases of the junction left unmatched. The CDR3 is 15 residues long. The TCR originated in a man aged 18 to 29 in good health. Some clones in this sample may be carry-over from other donors' samples. The genes are TRBV7-9 and TRBJ1-4, with TRBD1 matching 8 bases. Material: naive CD4+ T cells from PBMCs. As for subset: CD45RA+ positively selected. The CDR3 DNA is TGTGCCAGCAGCTCGTGGGACAGGAGGAGTCAAAAACTGTTTTTT. It yields the protein CASSSWDRRSQKLFF.